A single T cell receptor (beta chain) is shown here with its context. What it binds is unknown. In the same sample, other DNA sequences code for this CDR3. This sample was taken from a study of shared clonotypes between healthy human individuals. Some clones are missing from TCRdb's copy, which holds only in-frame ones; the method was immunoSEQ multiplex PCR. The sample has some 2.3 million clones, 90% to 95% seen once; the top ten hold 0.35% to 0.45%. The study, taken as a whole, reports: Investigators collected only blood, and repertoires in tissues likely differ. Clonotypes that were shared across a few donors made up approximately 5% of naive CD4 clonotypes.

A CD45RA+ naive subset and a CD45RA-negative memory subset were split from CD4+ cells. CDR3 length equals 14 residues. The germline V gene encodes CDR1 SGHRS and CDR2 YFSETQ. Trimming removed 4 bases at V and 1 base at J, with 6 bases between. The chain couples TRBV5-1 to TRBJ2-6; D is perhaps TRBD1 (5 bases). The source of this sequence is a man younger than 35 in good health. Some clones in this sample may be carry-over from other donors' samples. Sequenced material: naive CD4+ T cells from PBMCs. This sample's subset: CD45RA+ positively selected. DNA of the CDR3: TGCGCCAGCAGCCCAGGGTCTGGGGCCAACGTCCTGACTTTC. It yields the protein CASSPGSGANVLTF. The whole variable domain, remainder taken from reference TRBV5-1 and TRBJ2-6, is KAGVTQTPRYLIKTRGQQVTLSCSPISGHRSVSWYQQTPGQGLQFLFEYFSETQRNKGNFPGRFSGRQFSNSRSEMNVSTLELGDSALYLCASSPGSGANVLTFGAGSRLTVL.